The T cell receptor beta chain described here comes from a study of T-cell memory formation after mild COVID-19. Background on the study: Each donor largely had its own TCR clusters. General study results and limits: Clones contracting over day 15 to 85 were CD4/CD8 balanced, with later expanders leaning CD4+.

In TCRdb, the 5' RACE reads were re-called with MiXCR into one record per CDR3 protein. The sample lists roughly 600,000 distinct CDR3 sequences, about a sixth occurring once. To note about this clonotype: Antigen unknown.

The germline gives CDR1 SGHDT, CDR2 YYEEEE. This CDR3 spans 14 amino acids. The V end was cut by 3 bases, the J end by 5 bases, with 12 bases between. This receptor was obtained from an adult woman who had mild COVID-19 (a few samples of this study predate the infection). Cell type and time point are not known. The specimen sequenced was PBMCs or a T cell subset sorted from them (not recorded which). The chain uses TRBV5-6 and TRBJ2-1; D unclear. CDR3 nucleotides: TGTGCCAGCAGCTCCTCGGCAGAGAACAATGAGCAGTTCTTC. It specifies CASSSSAENNEQFF.